The 9 T cell receptor beta chains below all came from one sample that was sequenced in a study of PD-1 blockade in mismatch repair-deficient tumors. The data were produced by immunoSEQ multiplex PCR, yet TCRdb's version contains in-frame clones alone and is incomplete. This sample has 49,000 or so clones; approximately 84% occur once, and the top ten carry more than 8%. This specimen was peripheral blood, taken approximately 18 weeks after starting pembrolizumab. All receptors derive from an adult with mismatch repair-deficient cancer.

The chain is built from TRBV10-2 and TRBJ2-7, with D perhaps matching TRBD1 or TRBD2 (5 bases each). Looked up from germline, CDR1 is WSHSY and CDR2 is SAAADI. This CDR3 comprises 14 residues. V was cut by 3 bases and J by 3 bases, with 12 bases left in between. CDR3 in amino acids: CASSDSGQGYEQYF. The CDR3 region has the DNA TGCGCCAGCAGTGATTCGGGGCAAGGCTACGAGCAGTACTTC.

V is TRBV9 and J is TRBJ2-1; TRBD2 matches 8 bases. Trimming cost V 3 bases and J 6 bases; bases outside gene matches: 14. The CDR3 totals 17 residues. Germline-derived CDR1 and CDR2 are SGDLS and YYNGEE. CDR3 loop: CASSGRGASGGSNEQFF. The CDR3, as DNA: TGTGCCAGCAGCGGTCGGGGCGCGAGCGGGGGCTCCAATGAGCAGTTCTTC.

The chain has TRBV6-5 and TRBJ2-3; D is uncertain. This CDR3 is built from 12 residues. Germline loops: CDR1 MNHEY, CDR2 SVGAGI. V was clipped by 4 bases and J by 0 bases, with 2 bases between them. Here the CDR3 DNA reads TGTGCCAGCAGTTCCAGCACAGATACGCAGTATTTT. This sequence encodes CASSSSTDTQYF.

The V gene is TRBV7-9, the J gene TRBJ1-6; 9 bases are a match to TRBD1. In germline, CDR1 is SEHNR, CDR2 FQNEAQ (reference sequence). Trimming at V came to 5 bases and at J to 10 bases, leaving 6 bases not matched to a gene. The CDR3 covers 14 residues. For the CDR3, the DNA is TGTGCCAGCAGCCCGACAGGGGGTTGGTCACCCCTCCACTTT. It encodes CASSPTGGWSPLHF.

The V call is TRBV11-2, the J call TRBJ2-1; no definite D call. Germline assignment: CDR1 SGHAT and CDR2 FQNNGV. There are 15 residues in the CDR3. V lost 2 bases, J lost 0 bases, and 8 bases lay in between. The CDR3 DNA follows: TGTGCCAGCAGCTTATATCTAAGCTCCTACAATGAGCAGTTCTTC. The encoded protein is CASSLYLSSYNEQFF.

The chain has TRBV27 and TRBJ1-1; 9 bases align to TRBD1. The junction had 8 bases not matched to a gene; V was cut back by 7 bases and J by 5 bases. The germline gives CDR1 MNHEY, CDR2 SMNVEV (reference sequence). The CDR3 extends over 14 amino acids. The DNA for the CDR3 is TGTGCCAGCAAGTCCCGGGACAGGGTTACTGAAGCTTTCTTT. Residues: CASKSRDRVTEAFF.

This clone was found a few times. J is TRBJ2-7 and V is TRBV10-3; D is undetermined. This CDR3 region has 13 residues. Germline CDR1 is ENHRY and CDR2 is SYGVKD. Trimming took 4 bases from V and 0 from J, leaving 7 bases between them. CDR3 nucleotide sequence: TGTGCCATCAGTGGGGCTGACTCCTACGAGCAGTACTTC. This translates into CAISGADSYEQYF.

The rearrangement links TRBV19 to TRBJ1-2; 7 bases line up with TRBD1. The CDR3 length is 13 residues. The ends lost 6 bases at V and 7 bases at J; junction bases unmatched: 8. Germline CDR1 is LNHDA and CDR2 is SQIVND (reference sequence). CDR3 protein: CASRQTGEFGYTF. CDR3 coding DNA: TGTGCCAGTAGACAAACAGGGGAATTTGGCTACACCTTC.

The V call is TRBV7-9, the J call TRBJ2-5; D gene unclear. This CDR3 comprises 13 residues. Germline CDR1 SEHNR, CDR2 FQNEAQ (reference sequence). V lost 2 bases to trimming and J lost 5 bases, with 9 bases between them. The CDR3 loop is CASSLNSGETQYF. In DNA form, the CDR3 reads TGTGCCAGCAGCTTAAACAGTGGGGAGACCCAGTACTTC.